The sequence of this TCR beta chain was determined in a study of T cell changes during pregnancy in multiple sclerosis. Germline V CDR1 and CDR2: SGHNT, YYREEE (reference sequence). The V end lost 3 bases, the J end lost 3 bases, and 12 bases lay between the germline ends. This CDR3 is 15 amino acids long. TCRdb's table, derived via immunoSEQ multiplex PCR, lists solely in-frame clones and lacks some. This table holds around 40,000 clones, roughly 89% found once. The receptor was derived from a female donor with multiple sclerosis, enrolled in a pregnancy study. The sequences come from CD4+ T cells from peripheral blood mononuclear cells, collected before pregnancy. The gene calls are TRBV5-4 and TRBJ1-4; D ambiguous. In DNA form, the CDR3 reads TGTGCCAGCAGCTGGGCCGGGAGGCCTAATGAAAAACTGTTTTTT. Amino acids: CASSWAGRPNEKLFF.